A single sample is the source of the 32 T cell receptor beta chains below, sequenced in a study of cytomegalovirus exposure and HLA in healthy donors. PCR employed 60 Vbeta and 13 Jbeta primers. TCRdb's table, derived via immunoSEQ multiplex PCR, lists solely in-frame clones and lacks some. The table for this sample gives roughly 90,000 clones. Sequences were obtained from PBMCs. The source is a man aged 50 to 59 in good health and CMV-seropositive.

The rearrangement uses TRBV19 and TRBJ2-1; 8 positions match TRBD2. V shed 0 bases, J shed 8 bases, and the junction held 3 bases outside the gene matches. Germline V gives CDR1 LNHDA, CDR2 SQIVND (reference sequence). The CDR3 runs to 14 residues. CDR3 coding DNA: TGTGCCAGTAGTATAGAGGGACTAGGTTATGAGCAGTTCTTC. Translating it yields CASSIEGLGYEQFF.

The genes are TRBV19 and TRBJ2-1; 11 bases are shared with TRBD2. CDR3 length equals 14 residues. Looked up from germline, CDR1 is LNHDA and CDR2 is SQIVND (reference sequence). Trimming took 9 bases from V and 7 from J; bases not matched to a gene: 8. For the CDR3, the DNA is TGTGCCAGCCAGATAGCGGGAGGGCGTAATGAGCAGTTCTTC. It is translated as CASQIAGGRNEQFF.

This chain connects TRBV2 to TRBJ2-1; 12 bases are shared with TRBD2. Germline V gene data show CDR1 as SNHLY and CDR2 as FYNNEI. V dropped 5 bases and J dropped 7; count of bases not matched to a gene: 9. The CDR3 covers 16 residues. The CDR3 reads CASSPLTSGRVNEQFF. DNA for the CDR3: TGTGCCAGCAGTCCTCTGACTAGCGGGAGAGTGAATGAGCAGTTCTTC.

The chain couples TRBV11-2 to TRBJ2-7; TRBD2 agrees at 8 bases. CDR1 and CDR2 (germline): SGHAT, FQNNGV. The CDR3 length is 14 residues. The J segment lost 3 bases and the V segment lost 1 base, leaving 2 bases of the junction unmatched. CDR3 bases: TGTGCCAGCAGCTTAGGACTAGCGAGCTACGAGCAGTACTTC. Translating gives CASSLGLASYEQYF.

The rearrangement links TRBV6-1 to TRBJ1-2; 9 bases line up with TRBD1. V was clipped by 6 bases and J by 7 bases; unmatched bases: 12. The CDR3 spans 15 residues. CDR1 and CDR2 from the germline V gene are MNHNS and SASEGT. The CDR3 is CASRRLTGGGIGYTF. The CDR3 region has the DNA TGTGCCAGCAGGAGACTTACAGGGGGCGGGATTGGCTACACCTTC.

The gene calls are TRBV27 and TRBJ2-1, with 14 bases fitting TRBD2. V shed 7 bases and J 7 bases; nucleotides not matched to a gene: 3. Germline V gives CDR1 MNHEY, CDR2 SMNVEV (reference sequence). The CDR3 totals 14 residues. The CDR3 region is CASTGTSGSNEQFF. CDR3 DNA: TGTGCCAGCACAGGGACTAGCGGGAGTAATGAGCAGTTCTTC.

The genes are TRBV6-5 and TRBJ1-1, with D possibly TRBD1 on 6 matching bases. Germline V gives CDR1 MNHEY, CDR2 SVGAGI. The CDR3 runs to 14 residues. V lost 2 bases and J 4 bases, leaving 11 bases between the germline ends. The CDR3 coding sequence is TGTGCCAGCAGTTACCAGGGGTTGAGCACTGAAGCTTTCTTT. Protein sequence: CASSYQGLSTEAFF.

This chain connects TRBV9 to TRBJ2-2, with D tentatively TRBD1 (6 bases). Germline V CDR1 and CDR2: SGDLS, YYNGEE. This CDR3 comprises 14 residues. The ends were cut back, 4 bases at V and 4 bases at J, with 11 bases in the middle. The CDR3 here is CASSTGSGTGELFF. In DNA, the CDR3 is TGTGCCAGCAGCACAGGGTCGGGCACCGGGGAGCTGTTTTTT.

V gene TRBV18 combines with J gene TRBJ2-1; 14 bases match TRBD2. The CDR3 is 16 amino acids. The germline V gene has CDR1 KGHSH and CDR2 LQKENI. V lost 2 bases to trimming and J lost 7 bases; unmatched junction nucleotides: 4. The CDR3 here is CASSPIGTSGSNEQFF. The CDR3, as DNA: TGTGCCAGCTCACCAATTGGGACTAGCGGGAGTAATGAGCAGTTCTTC.

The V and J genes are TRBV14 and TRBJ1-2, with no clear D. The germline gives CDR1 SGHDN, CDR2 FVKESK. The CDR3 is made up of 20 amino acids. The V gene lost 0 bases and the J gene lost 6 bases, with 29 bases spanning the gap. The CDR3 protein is CASSQETPLLSRRGLDGYTF. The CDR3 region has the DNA TGTGCCAGCAGCCAAGAGACCCCACTGTTAAGCCGACGAGGGCTTGATGGCTACACCTTC.

The CDR3 nucleotides read TGTGCCAGCTCACCATCCAGGGATCCAGATACGCAGTATTTT. Protein sequence: CASSPSRDPDTQYF. This chain links TRBV18 with TRBJ2-3; D perhaps matches TRBD1 (5 bases). Germline CDR1 and CDR2: KGHSH and LQKENI. Trimming removed 2 bases from V and 4 bases from J, with 10 bases in between. The CDR3 is 14 residues long.

The CDR3, as DNA: TGTGCCAGCAGCTTAGCCCTAGCGGGAGGGCCGACAGATACGCAGTATTTT. It codes for CASSLALAGGPTDTQYF. V gene TRBV13 combines with J gene TRBJ2-3, with 12 bases fitting TRBD2. The V gene's germline CDR1 is PRHDT and CDR2 FYEKMQ (reference sequence). The J segment lost 3 bases and the V segment lost 1 base, leaving 5 bases of the junction unmatched. The CDR3 covers 17 residues. Full variable domain (rest looked up from reference TRBV13 and TRBJ2-3): AAGVIQSPRHLIKEKRETATLKCYPIPRHDTVYWYQQGPGQDPQFLISFYEKMQSDKGSIPDRFSAQQFSDYHSELNMSSLELGDSALYFCASSLALAGGPTDTQYFGPGTRLTVL.

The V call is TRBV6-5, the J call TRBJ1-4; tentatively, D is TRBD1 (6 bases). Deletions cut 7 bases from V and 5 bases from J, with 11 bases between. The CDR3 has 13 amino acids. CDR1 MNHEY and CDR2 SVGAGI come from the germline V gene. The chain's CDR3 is CASTGGPNEKLFF. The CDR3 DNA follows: TGTGCCAGCACCGGGGGGCCCAATGAAAAACTGTTTTTT.

DNA of the CDR3: TGTGCCTGGAGAACTTCGGACAGGGGATCCTATGGCTACACCTTC. It codes for CAWRTSDRGSYGYTF. V usage is TRBV30 and J usage is TRBJ1-2, with 9 bases matching TRBD1. The CDR3 contains 15 residues. Germline-derived CDR1 and CDR2 are GTSNPN and SVGIG (reference sequence). The J segment lost 4 bases and the V segment lost 3 bases, leaving 9 bases of the junction unmatched.

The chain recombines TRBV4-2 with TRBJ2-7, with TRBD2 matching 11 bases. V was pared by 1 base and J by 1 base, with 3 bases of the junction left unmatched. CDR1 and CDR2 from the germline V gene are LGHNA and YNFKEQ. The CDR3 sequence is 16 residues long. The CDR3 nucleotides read TGTGCCAGCAGCCAAGCCGGGACTAGCGGATCCTACGAGCAGTACTTC. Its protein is CASSQAGTSGSYEQYF.

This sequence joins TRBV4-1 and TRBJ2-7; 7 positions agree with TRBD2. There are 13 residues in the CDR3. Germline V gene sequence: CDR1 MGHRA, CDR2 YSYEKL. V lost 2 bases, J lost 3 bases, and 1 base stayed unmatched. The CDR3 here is CASSQPGGYEQYV. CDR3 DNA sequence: TGCGCCAGCAGCCAACCGGGAGGCTACGAGCAGTACGTC.

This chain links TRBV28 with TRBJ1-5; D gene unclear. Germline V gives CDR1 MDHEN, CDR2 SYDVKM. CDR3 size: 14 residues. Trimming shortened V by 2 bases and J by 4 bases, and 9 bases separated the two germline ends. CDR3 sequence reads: CASSLPGYNQPQHF. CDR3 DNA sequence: TGTGCCAGCAGTTTACCGGGGTATAATCAGCCCCAGCATTTT.

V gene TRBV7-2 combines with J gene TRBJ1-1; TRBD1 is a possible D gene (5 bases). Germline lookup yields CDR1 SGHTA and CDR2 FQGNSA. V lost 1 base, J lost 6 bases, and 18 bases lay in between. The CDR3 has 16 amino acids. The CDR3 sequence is CASSLEVRRVGAEAFF. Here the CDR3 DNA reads TGTGCCAGCAGCTTAGAGGTTAGGAGGGTGGGGGCTGAAGCTTTCTTT. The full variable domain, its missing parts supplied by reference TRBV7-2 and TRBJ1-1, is GAGVSQSPSNKVTEKGKDVELRCDPISGHTALYWYRQSLGQGLEFLIYFQGNSAPDKSGLPSDRFSAERTGGSVSTLTIQRTQQEDSAVYLCASSLEVRRVGAEAFFGQGTRLTVV.

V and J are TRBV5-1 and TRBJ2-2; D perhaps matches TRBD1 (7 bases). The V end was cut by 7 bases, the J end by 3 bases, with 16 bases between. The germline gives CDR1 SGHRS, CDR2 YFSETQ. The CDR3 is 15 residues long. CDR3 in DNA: TGCGCCAGCGGCGGCGGGGACAGATACACCGGGGAGCTGTTTTTT. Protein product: CASGGGDRYTGELFF.

The DNA for the CDR3 is TGCAGCGTTGAAGGAGGTGGCCCAACCACTGAAGCTTTCTTT. It encodes CSVEGGGPTTEAFF. The rearrangement uses TRBV29-1 and TRBJ1-1; D gene uncertain. Trimming stripped 1 base from V and 4 bases from J, with 13 bases between. Germline V CDR1 and CDR2: SQVTM, ANQGSEA. The CDR3 totals 14 residues.

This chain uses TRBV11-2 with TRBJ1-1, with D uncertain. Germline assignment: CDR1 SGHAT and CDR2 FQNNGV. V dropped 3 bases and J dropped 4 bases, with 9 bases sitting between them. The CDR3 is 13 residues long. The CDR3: CASSLQDRTEAFF. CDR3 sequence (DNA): TGTGCCAGCAGCTTGCAGGATCGCACTGAAGCTTTCTTT.

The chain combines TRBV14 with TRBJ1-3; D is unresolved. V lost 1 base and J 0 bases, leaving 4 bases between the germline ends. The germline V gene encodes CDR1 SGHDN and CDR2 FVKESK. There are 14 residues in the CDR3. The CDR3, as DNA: TGTGCCAGCAGCCAAGTCCTCTCTGGAAACACCATATATTTT. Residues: CASSQVLSGNTIYF.

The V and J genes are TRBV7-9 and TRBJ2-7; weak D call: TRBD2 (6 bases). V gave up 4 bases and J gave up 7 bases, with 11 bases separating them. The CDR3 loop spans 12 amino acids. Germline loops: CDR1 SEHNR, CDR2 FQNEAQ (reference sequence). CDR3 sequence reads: CASSYRGFEQYF. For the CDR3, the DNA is TGTGCCAGCAGCTACCGGGGGTTTGAGCAGTACTTC.

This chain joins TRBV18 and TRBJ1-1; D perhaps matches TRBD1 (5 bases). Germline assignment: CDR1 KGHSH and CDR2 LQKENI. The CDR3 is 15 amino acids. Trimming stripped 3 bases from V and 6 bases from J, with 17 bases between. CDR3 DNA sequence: TGTGCCAGCTCACCCCCAGGGAGGGAAGCGGCTGAAGCTTTCTTT. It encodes CASSPPGREAAEAFF.

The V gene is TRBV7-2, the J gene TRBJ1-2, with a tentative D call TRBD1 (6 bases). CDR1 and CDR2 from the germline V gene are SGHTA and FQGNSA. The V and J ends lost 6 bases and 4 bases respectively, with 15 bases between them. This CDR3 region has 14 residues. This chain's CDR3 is CASRRGGQIYGYTF. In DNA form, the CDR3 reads TGTGCCAGCAGGCGGGGGGGGCAGATCTATGGCTACACCTTC.

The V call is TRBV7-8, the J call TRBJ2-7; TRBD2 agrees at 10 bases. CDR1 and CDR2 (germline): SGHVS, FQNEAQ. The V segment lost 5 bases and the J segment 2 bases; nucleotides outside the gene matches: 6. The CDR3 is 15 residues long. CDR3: CASSIQAGGPYEQYF. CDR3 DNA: TGTGCCAGCAGCATACAAGCGGGAGGGCCCTACGAGCAGTACTTC.

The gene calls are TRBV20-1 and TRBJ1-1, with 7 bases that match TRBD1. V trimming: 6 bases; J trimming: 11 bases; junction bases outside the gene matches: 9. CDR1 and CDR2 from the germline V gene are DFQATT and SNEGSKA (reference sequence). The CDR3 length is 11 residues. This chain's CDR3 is CSAPTGDVAFF. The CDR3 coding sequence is TGCAGTGCCCCTACAGGGGATGTGGCTTTCTTT.

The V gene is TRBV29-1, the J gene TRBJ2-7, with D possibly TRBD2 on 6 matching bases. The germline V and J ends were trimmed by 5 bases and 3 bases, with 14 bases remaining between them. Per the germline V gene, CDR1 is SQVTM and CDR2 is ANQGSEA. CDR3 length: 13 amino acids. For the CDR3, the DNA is TGCAGCGTTTTCCGGGAGTCGGGCTACGAGCAGTACTTC. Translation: CSVFRESGYEQYF.

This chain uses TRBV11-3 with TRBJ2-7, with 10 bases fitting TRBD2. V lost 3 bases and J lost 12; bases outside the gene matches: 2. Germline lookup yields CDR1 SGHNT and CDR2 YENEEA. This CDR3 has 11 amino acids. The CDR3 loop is CASSFSGRLYF. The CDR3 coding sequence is TGTGCCAGCAGCTTTAGCGGGAGGCTGTACTTC.

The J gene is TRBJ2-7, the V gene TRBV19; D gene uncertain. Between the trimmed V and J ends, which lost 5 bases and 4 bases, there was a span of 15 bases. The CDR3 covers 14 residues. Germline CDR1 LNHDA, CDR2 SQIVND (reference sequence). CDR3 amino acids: CASSPLDEAYEQYF. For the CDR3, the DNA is TGTGCCAGTAGTCCCCTAGATGAGGCTTACGAGCAGTACTTC.

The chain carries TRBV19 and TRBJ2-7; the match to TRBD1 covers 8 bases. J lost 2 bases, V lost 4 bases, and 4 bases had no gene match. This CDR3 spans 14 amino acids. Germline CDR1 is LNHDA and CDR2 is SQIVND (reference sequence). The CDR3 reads CASSKGQATYEQYF. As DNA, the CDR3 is TGTGCCAGTAGTAAGGGACAGGCGACCTACGAGCAGTACTTC.

DNA for the CDR3: TGTGCCAGCAGGAGAGGGGGGGGGCGGTACGAGCAGTACTTC. This translates into CASRRGGGRYEQYF. The J gene is TRBJ2-7, the V gene TRBV28, with a possible D match to TRBD2 (7 bases). The V end lost 6 bases, the J end lost 4 bases, and 16 bases lay between the germline ends. Germline CDR1 and CDR2: MDHEN and SYDVKM. This CDR3 has 14 residues.